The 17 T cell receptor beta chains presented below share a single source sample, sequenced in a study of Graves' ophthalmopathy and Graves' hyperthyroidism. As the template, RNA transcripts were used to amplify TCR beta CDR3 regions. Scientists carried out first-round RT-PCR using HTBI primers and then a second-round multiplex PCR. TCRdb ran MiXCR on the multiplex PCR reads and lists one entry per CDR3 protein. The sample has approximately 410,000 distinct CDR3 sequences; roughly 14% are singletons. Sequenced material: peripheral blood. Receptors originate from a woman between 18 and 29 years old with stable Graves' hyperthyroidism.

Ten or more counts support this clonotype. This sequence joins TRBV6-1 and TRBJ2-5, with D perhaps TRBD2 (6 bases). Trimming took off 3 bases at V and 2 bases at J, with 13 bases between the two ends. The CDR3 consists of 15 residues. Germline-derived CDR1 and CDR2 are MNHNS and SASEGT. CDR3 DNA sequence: TGTGCCAGCAGTGAGACCGGGACTGCACAAGAGACCCAGTACTTC. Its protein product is CASSETGTAQETQYF.

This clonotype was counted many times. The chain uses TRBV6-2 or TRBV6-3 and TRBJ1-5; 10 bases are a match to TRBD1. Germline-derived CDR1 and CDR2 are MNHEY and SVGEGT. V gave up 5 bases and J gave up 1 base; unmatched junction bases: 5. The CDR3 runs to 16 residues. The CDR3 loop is CASSPRGQGSNQPQHF. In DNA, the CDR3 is TGTGCCAGCAGTCCGCGGGGACAGGGGAGCAATCAGCCCCAGCATTTT.

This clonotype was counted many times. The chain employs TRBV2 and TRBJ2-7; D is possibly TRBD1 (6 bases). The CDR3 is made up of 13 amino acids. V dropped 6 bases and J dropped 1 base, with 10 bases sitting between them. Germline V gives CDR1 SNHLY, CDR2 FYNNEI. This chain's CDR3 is CASRNRASYEQYF. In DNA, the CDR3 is TGTGCCAGCAGAAACAGGGCTTCCTACGAGCAGTACTTC.

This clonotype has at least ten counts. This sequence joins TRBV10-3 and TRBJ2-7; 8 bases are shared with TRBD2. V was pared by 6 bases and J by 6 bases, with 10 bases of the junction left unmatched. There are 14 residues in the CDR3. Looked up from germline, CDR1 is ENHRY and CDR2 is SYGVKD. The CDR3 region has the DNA TGTGCCATCAGACCGGGACTAGACCTTTCCGAGCAGTACTTC. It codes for CAIRPGLDLSEQYF.

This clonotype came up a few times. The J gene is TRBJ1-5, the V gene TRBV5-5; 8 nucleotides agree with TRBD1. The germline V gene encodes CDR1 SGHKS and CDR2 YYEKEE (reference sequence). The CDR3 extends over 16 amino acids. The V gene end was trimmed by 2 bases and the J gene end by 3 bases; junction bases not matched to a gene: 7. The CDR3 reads CASSFSGTGANQPQHF. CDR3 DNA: TGTGCCAGCAGCTTCTCCGGGACAGGCGCCAATCAGCCCCAGCATTTT.

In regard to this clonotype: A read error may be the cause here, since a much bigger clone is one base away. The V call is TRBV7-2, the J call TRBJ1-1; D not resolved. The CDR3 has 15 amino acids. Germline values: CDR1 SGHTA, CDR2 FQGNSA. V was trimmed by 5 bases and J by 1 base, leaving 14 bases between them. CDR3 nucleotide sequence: TGTGCCAGCAGCCTAGTTCACGGAAAGAACACTGAAGCTTTCTTT. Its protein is CASSLVHGKNTEAFF. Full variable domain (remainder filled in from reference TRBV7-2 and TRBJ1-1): GAGVSQSPSNKVTEKGKDVELRCDPISGHTALYWYRQSLGQGLEFLIYFQGNSAPDKSGLPSDRFSAERTGGSVSTLTIQRTQQEDSAVYLCASSLVHGKNTEAFFGQGTRLTVV.

In nucleotides, the CDR3 is TGTGCCAGCAGCCGAGGGGGTGGCGATCAGCCCCAGCATTTT. It translates to CASSRGGGDQPQHF. The rearrangement joins TRBV11-2 to TRBJ1-5; weak D call: TRBD1 (6 bases). The length of the CDR3 is 14 residues. V dropped 5 bases and J dropped 5 bases, with 13 bases sitting between them. CDR1 and CDR2 (germline): SGHAT, FQNNGV.

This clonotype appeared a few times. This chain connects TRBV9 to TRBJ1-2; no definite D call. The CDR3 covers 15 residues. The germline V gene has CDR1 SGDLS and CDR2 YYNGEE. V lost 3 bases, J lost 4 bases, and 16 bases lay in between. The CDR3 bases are TGTGCCAGCAGCGAGCCCCAAGGACGAACCTATGGCTACACCTTC. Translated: CASSEPQGRTYGYTF.

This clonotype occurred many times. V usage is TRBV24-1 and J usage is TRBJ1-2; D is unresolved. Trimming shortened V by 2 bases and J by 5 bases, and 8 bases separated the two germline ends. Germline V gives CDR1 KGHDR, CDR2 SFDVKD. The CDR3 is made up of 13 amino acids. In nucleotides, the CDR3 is TGTGCCACCAGTGATTCGAACCTATATGGCTACACCTTC. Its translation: CATSDSNLYGYTF.

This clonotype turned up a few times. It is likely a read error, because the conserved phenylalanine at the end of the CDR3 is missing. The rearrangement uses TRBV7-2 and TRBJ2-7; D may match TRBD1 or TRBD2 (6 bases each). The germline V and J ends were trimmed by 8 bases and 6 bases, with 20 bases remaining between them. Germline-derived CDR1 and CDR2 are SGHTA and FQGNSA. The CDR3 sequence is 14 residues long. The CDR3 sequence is CASAQGGGQFEQYL. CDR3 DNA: TGTGCCAGCGCTCAAGGAGGGGGGCAGTTCGAGCAGTACCTC.

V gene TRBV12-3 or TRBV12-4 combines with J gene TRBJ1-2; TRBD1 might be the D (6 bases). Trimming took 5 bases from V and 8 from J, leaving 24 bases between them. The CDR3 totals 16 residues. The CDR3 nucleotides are TGTGCCAGCAGTCGAATCTTCCGACAGGCACTGGGCGGCTACACCTTC. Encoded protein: CASSRIFRQALGGYTF.

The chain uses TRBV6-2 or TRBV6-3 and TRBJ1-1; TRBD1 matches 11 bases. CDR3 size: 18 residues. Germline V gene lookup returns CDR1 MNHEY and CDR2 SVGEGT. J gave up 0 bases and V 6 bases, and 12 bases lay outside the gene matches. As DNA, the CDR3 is TGTGCCAGCAGCTCTGGACAGGGGGCGAGACCTCTGAACACTGAAGCTTTCTTT. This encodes CASSSGQGARPLNTEAFF.

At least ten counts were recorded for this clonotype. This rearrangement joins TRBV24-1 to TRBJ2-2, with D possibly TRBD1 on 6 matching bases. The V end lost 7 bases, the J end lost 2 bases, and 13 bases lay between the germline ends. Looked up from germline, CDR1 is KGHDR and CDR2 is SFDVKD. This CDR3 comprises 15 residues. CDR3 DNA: TGTGCCACCAGACCCGGGACACCTAACACCGGGGAGCTGTTTTTT. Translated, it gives CATRPGTPNTGELFF.

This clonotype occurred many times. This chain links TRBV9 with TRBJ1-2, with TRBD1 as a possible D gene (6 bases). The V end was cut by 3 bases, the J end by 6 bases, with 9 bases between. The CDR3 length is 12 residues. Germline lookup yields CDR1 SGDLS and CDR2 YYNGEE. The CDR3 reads CASSDRVHGYTF. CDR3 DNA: TGTGCCAGCAGCGACAGGGTCCATGGCTACACCTTC.

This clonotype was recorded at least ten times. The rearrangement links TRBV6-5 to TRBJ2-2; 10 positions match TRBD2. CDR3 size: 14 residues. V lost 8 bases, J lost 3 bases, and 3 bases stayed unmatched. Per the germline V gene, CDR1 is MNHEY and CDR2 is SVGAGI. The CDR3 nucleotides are TGTGCCAGCGCGAGCGGGGGGGACACCGGGGAGCTGTTTTTT. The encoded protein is CASASGGDTGELFF.

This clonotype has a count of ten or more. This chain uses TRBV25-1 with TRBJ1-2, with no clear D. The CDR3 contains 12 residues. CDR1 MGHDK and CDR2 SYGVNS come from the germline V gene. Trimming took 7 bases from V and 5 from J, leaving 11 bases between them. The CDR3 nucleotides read TGTGCCAGCAAAGGCCCAGATTATGGCTACACCTTC. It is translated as CASKGPDYGYTF.

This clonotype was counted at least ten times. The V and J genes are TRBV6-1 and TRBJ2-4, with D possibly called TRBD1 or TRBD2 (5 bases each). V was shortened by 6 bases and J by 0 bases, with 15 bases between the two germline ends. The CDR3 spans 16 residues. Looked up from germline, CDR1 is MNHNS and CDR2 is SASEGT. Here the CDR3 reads CASRGEGFLAKNIQYF. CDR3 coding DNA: TGTGCCAGCAGGGGGGAAGGCTTCCTAGCCAAAAACATTCAGTACTTC.